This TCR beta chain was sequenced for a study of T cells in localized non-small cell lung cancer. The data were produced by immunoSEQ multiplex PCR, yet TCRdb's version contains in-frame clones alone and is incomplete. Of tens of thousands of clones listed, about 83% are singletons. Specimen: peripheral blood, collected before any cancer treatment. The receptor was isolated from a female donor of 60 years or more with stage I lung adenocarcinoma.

The CDR3 nucleotides read TGTGCCAGCAGGATCAGAAGAAACTCTGGAAACACCATATATTTT. Its protein product is CASRIRRNSGNTIYF. This chain joins TRBV5-6 and TRBJ1-3; D is unresolved. The V end lost 5 bases, the J end lost 0 bases, and 12 bases lay between the germline ends. The CDR3 runs 15 residues. The germline V gene has CDR1 SGHDT and CDR2 YYEEEE.